A single sample is the source of the 22 T cell receptor beta chains below, sequenced in a study of human T cells and chemical hapten exposure. The time point was: pre-sensitization, week 0. Noted treatment: therapeutic diphenylcyclopropenone sensitization with weekly scalp DPC. TCRdb reprocessed the RACE reads via MiXCR and lists one record per CDR3 protein. The sample comprises some 400,000 distinct CDR3 sequences, 5.1% of which are singletons, and just over 2.5% rests with the top ten. The specimen comprised whole blood, sampled in connection with sensitization to the hapten diphenylcyclopropenone (DPC). These receptors were taken from a woman aged 45-65 years with alopecia areata. Some clones in this sample may be carry-over from other donors' samples.

The chain links TRBV4-1 to TRBJ1-1; 11 nucleotides align to TRBD1. Trimming removed 2 bases from V and 5 bases from J; junction bases left unmatched: 16. The CDR3 is made up of 19 amino acids. Germline-derived CDR1 and CDR2 are MGHRA and YSYEKL. CDR3 DNA: TGCGCCAGCAGCCAAAGATCAGTCGGACAGGGGGCGAGGTGGACTGAAGCTTTCTTT. This codes for CASSQRSVGQGARWTEAFF.

A remark on this clonotype: This clone may be a read error of a much larger clone one base away. Likely a read error: the CDR3 ends without its conserved phenylalanine or tryptophan. The genes are TRBV6-1 and TRBJ1-1; the D is unclear. CDR1 is MNHNS, CDR2 SASEGT, per germline. Trimming left V 5 bases short and J 1 base short, with 8 bases between. The CDR3 loop spans 13 amino acids. The CDR3 reads CASSWGENTEAFL. The CDR3 DNA reads TGTGCCAGCAGTTGGGGAGAGAACACTGAAGCTTTCCTT.

In this sample, this clonotype turned up a few times. V and J are TRBV12-3 or TRBV12-4 and TRBJ2-1; 11 nucleotides match TRBD2. The CDR3 runs to 14 residues. J was trimmed by 12 bases and V by 6 bases; bases with no gene match: 10. This CDR3 is CASSSSGRGLGQFF. CDR3 nucleotides: TGTGCCAGCAGCAGTAGCGGGAGGGGATTAGGGCAGTTCTTC.

This clonotype was observed a few times. This chain connects TRBV6-2 or TRBV6-3 to TRBJ1-5; D unclear. The germline gives CDR1 MNHEY, CDR2 SVGEGT. The CDR3 spans 16 residues. With 6 bases removed from V and 0 bases from J, the gap between germline ends came to 15 bases. The CDR3: CASSRTVGFSNQPQHF. In DNA form, the CDR3 reads TGTGCCAGCAGCCGTACTGTAGGATTTAGCAATCAGCCCCAGCATTTT.

Ten or more counts support this clonotype. V and J are TRBV4-3 and TRBJ1-4, with D possibly being TRBD1 (5 bases). This CDR3 spans 15 amino acids. V lost 0 bases, J lost 7 bases, and 12 bases lay in between. Germline values: CDR1 LGHNA, CDR2 YSLEER. CDR3 nucleotides: TGCGCCAGCAGCCAAGAGGGCAGGGCGGGTGAAAAACTGTTTTTT. Translated: CASSQEGRAGEKLFF.

This clonotype was seen repeatedly, ten times or more. The chain joins TRBV5-1 to TRBJ2-7, with 7 bases identical to TRBD2. V shed 6 bases, J shed 5 bases, and the junction held 11 bases outside the gene matches. The CDR3 sequence is 14 residues long. Germline CDR1 reads SGHRS; CDR2 reads YFSETQ. In nucleotides, the CDR3 is TGCGCCAGCACCGACGGGGAGGGGCGAAACGAGCAGTACTTC. Its translation is CASTDGEGRNEQYF. The full variable domain, with the rest looked up from reference TRBV5-1 and TRBJ2-7, is KAGVTQTPRYLIKTRGQQVTLSCSPISGHRSVSWYQQTPGQGLQFLFEYFSETQRNKGNFPGRFSGRQFSNSRSEMNVSTLELGDSALYLCASTDGEGRNEQYFGPGTRLTVT.

In its sample, this clonotype was seen once. A much larger clone is a single base away; this may be a read error. V is TRBV6-1 and J is TRBJ2-2, with 7 nucleotides matching TRBD2. There are 14 residues in the CDR3. The junction had 10 bases not matched to a gene; V was cut back by 11 bases and J by 4 bases. The V gene's germline CDR1 is MNHNS and CDR2 SASEGT. CDR3 protein: CAGQGGPSTGELFF. The DNA of the CDR3 is TGTGCCGGCCAGGGAGGGCCGAGCACCGGGGAGCTGTTTTTT.

V gene TRBV5-6 combines with J gene TRBJ2-7, with 9 bases matching TRBD1. The junction had 1 base not matched to a gene; V was cut back by 3 bases and J by 6 bases. This CDR3 is 12 amino acids long. The germline V gene has CDR1 SGHDT and CDR2 YYEEEE. As DNA, the CDR3 is TGTGCCAGCAGCTGGGACAGGGTCGAGCAGTACTTC. Its translation: CASSWDRVEQYF.

This clonotype was counted at least ten times. This chain links TRBV24-1 with TRBJ1-5, with 7 nucleotides matching TRBD1. The CDR3 is made up of 16 amino acids. Germline loops: CDR1 KGHDR, CDR2 SFDVKD. Trimming at V came to 5 bases and at J to 4 bases, leaving 10 bases not matched to a gene. CDR3 in DNA: TGTGCCACCAGTGCCCGGACAGGTAGGGAAAATCAGCCCCAGCATTTT. This codes for CATSARTGRENQPQHF.

The DNA for the CDR3 is TGTGCCAGCTCACCCCCGGGACTACGTGAGACCCAGTACTTC. Translated: CASSPPGLRETQYF. V usage is TRBV19 and J usage is TRBJ2-5; 7 bases are shared with TRBD2. V trimming: 9 bases; J trimming: 5 bases; junction bases outside the gene matches: 12. The CDR3 totals 14 residues. Germline V gene sequence: CDR1 LNHDA, CDR2 SQIVND (reference sequence).

For this clonotype: Its ends do not fully match the called genes, so a read error is possible. V and J are TRBV6-2 or TRBV6-3 and TRBJ2-3; D perhaps matches TRBD2 (6 bases). Per germline, CDR1 MNHEY and CDR2 SVGEGT. The length of the CDR3 is 15 residues. The CDR3 loop is CASSPMGLYTDTQNF. In DNA, the CDR3 is TGTGCCAGCAGCCCAATGGGACTTTACACAGATACGCAGAATTTT.

This clonotype was observed a handful of times. This sequence joins TRBV21-1 and TRBJ1-1. TRBV21-1 constitutes a pseudogene. This CDR3 has 14 residues. The CDR3 bases are TGTGCCAGCAGCAATGGACGGGTAAACACTGAAGCTTTCTTT. Its translation: CASSNGRVNTEAFF.

The chain uses TRBV6-1 and TRBJ2-7; D is perhaps TRBD2 (6 bases). CDR3 length equals 14 residues. Trimming took off 6 bases at V and 2 bases at J, with 14 bases between the two ends. Germline lookup yields CDR1 MNHNS and CDR2 SASEGT. The CDR3 reads CASRGGGLPYEQYF. The DNA of the CDR3 is TGTGCCAGCAGGGGGGGAGGCCTCCCCTACGAGCAGTACTTC.

This clonotype occurred many times. This chain connects TRBV5-6 to TRBJ1-4, with 8 positions matching TRBD1. The CDR3 is made up of 15 amino acids. CDR1 and CDR2 (germline): SGHDT, YYEEEE. V shed 0 bases and J 6 bases; nucleotides not matched to a gene: 4. The DNA for the CDR3 is TGTGCCAGCAGCTTGGACACAGGGGGTCATGAAAAACTGTTTTTT. Encoded protein: CASSLDTGGHEKLFF.

This clonotype was observed at least ten times. This chain uses TRBV7-2 with TRBJ2-3, with D tentatively TRBD1 (5 bases). Between the trimmed V and J ends, which lost 2 bases and 4 bases, there was a span of 16 bases. Germline CDR1 reads SGHTA; CDR2 reads FQGNSA. This CDR3 spans 16 amino acids. The CDR3: CASSLRGHRSSDTQYF. For the CDR3, the DNA is TGTGCCAGCAGCTTAAGAGGACATAGATCATCAGATACGCAGTATTTT.

This clonotype was found many times. The CDR3 loop reads CAISEQGGDNEQFF. The CDR3 DNA reads TGTGCCATCAGTGAGCAGGGTGGAGACAATGAGCAGTTCTTC. The gene calls are TRBV10-3 and TRBJ2-1; maybe TRBD1 (5 bases). The CDR3 covers 14 residues. Germline lookup yields CDR1 ENHRY and CDR2 SYGVKD. Trimming shortened V by 2 bases and J by 5 bases, and 10 bases separated the two germline ends.

This chain connects TRBV12-3 or TRBV12-4 to TRBJ1-1; D uncertain. Trimming took off 7 bases at V and 0 bases at J, with 21 bases between the two ends. The CDR3 extends over 17 amino acids. This CDR3 reads CASIQPGGSRMNTEAFF. The CDR3 DNA is TGTGCCAGCATCCAGCCGGGTGGAAGTAGAATGAACACTGAAGCTTTCTTT.

This clonotype was observed a handful of times. V usage is TRBV7-8 and J usage is TRBJ1-1; the D is unclear. The germline CDR1 and CDR2 sequences are SGHVS and FQNEAQ. The CDR3 is 13 residues long. Trimming stripped 1 base from V and 7 bases from J, with 10 bases between. CDR3 DNA sequence: TGTGCCAGCAGCTTAGGGCCACCGAATGAAGCTTTCTTT. Its protein product is CASSLGPPNEAFF. The entire variable domain, with the rest obtained from reference TRBV7-8 and TRBJ1-1, is as follows: GAGVSQSPRYKVAKRGQDVALRCDPISGHVSLFWYQQALGQGPEFLTYFQNEAQLDKSGLPSDRFFAERPEGSVSTLKIQRTQQEDSAVYLCASSLGPPNEAFFGQGTRLTVV.

This clonotype was detected a few times. The rearrangement joins TRBV20-1 to TRBJ2-1; TRBD1 matches 9 bases. J gave up 8 bases and V 5 bases, and 4 bases lay outside the gene matches. Germline V gene lookup returns CDR1 DFQATT and CDR2 SNEGSKA (reference sequence). The CDR3 is 12 amino acids. DNA for the CDR3: TGCAGTGCTTCACAGGGGGCCGATGAGCAGTTCTTC. Amino acid sequence: CSASQGADEQFF.

This clonotype was seen at least ten times. The chain's CDR3 is CASSVGRQNTDTQYF. The CDR3 coding sequence is TGTGCCAGCAGCGTAGGAAGGCAGAACACAGATACGCAGTATTTT. J is TRBJ2-3 and V is TRBV7-2; no clear D. Trimming shortened V by 5 bases and J by 2 bases, and 14 bases separated the two germline ends. Germline V lookup: CDR1 SGHTA, CDR2 FQGNSA. The CDR3 sequence is 15 residues long.

CDR3 DNA sequence: TGCGCCAGCAGCTCGTTGACGGGGGGGAAAAACATTCAGTACTTC. Translation gives CASSSLTGGKNIQYF. The genes are TRBV4-1 and TRBJ2-4; 8 nucleotides match TRBD2. CDR1 and CDR2 (germline): MGHRA, YSYEKL. CDR3 length: 15 amino acids. V trimming: 5 bases; J trimming: 4 bases; junction bases outside the gene matches: 7.

The chain uses TRBV3-1 and TRBJ1-2; unclear D gene. This CDR3 is 13 amino acids long. Germline assignment: CDR1 LGHDT and CDR2 YNNKEL (reference sequence). V was trimmed by 4 bases and J by 7 bases, leaving 13 bases between them. CDR3 nucleotides: TGTGCCAGCAGCCCGGTTCTTACTATTGGCTACACCTTC. Amino acids: CASSPVLTIGYTF.